This T cell receptor beta chain was sequenced in a study of control samples from healthy donors and cancer patients. Method: immunoSEQ multiplex PCR; TCRdb's copy keeps in-frame clones and lacks some. The table has fewer than 500,000 clones, 75% to 95% seen once. This clone was recorded once. Trimming cost V 7 bases and J 9 bases, with 10 bases left between them. Germline CDR1 and CDR2: MNHEY and SMNVEV (reference sequence). The CDR3 loop spans 11 amino acids. The chain joins TRBV27 to TRBJ2-4; a weak D match, TRBD1 (5 bases). The receptor was isolated from a man aged 35 to 55 with head and neck cancer. Sequenced input: PBMCs. The CDR3 DNA is TGTGCCAGCACGCAGGGAAGCATTCAGTACTTC. As protein: CASTQGSIQYF.